This is a list of T cell receptor beta chains from one sample in a study of blood T cell repertoires in COVID-19. Clones were sequenced by immunoSEQ multiplex PCR, and TCRdb holds only the in-frame ones, with some missing. The sample lists under 300,000 clones, approximately 86% occurring once. Sequenced material: peripheral blood. These receptors all come from a man aged 55 to 70 who had recovered from COVID-19. Both conserved end residues are part of each CDR3. D genes are given only for firm matches. The size field is filled for only some rows; it gives once, few, many or a size class.

CDR3 length	V gene	J gene	clone size	D gene	CDR3 DNA	CDR3 protein
16	TRBV3-1/TRBV3-2	TRBJ2-7	-	TRBD1	TGTGCCAGCAGCCAAGAAGGCGGGACAGGACCGTACGAGCAGTACTTC	CASSQEGGTGPYEQYF
14	TRBV28	TRBJ2-7	-	-	TGTGCCAGCAGCAATCAGGGTGGGGCCTACGAGCAGTACTTC	CASSNQGGAYEQYF
13	TRBV20-1	TRBJ1-2	-	-	TGCAGTGCTAGTGGGTCTACGGGAGATGGCTACACCTTC	CSASGSTGDGYTF
16	TRBV9	TRBJ1-6	-	-	TGTGCCAGCAGCGTAGGGTCAGGCGCTCAGGGTTCACCCCTCCACTTT	CASSVGSGAQGSPLHF
15	TRBV18	TRBJ2-1	-	TRBD1	TGTGCCAGCTCACCTCTGGGACAGGGCTACAATGAGCAGTTCTTC	CASSPLGQGYNEQFF
14	TRBV6-5	TRBJ1-6	-	-	TGTGCCAGCAGTTCTGGGAGCCCCGATAGTCCCCTCCACTTT	CASSSGSPDSPLHF
14	TRBV6-1	TRBJ1-2	once	-	TGTGCCAGCAGTGAAAATGGACAGAACTATGGCTACACCTTC	CASSENGQNYGYTF
12	TRBV2	TRBJ2-3	-	-	TGTGCCAGCAGCGTCAGTCGCGATACGCAGTATTTT	CASSVSRDTQYF
13	TRBV11-3	TRBJ1-1	-	-	TGTGCCAGCAGCTTTAGCAGGGACACTGAAGCTTTCTTT	CASSFSRDTEAFF
14	TRBV19	TRBJ2-2	-	TRBD1	TGTGCCAGTACAAGGACAGGGGGGTCCGGGGAGCTGTTTTTT	CASTRTGGSGELFF
17	TRBV11-2	TRBJ1-6	-	-	TGTGCCAGCAGCTTAGTCGCCGGTACAGCCTATAATTCACCCCTCCACTTT	CASSLVAGTAYNSPLHF
15	TRBV2	TRBJ1-5	-	TRBD1	TGTGCCAGCAGTGAAACAGACAGGGGTAATCAGCCCCAGCATTTT	CASSETDRGNQPQHF
14	TRBV6-6	TRBJ1-2	-	-	TGTGCCAGCTCTCAGACAGGAAACATAGGGGGCTACACCTTC	CASSQTGNIGGYTF
15	TRBV5-4	TRBJ2-1	-	TRBD2	TGTGCCAGCCATGGGACTAGCGGATCCTACAATGAGCAGTTCTTC	CASHGTSGSYNEQFF
15	TRBV5-1	TRBJ2-1	-	TRBD2	TGCGCCAGCAGCGTGGCGGGGGTCTCCTACAATGAGCAGTTCTTC	CASSVAGVSYNEQFF
14	TRBV10-3	TRBJ1-1	few	-	TGTGCCATCAGTGAGTCGGGGGGAGGCACTGAAGCTTTCTTT	CAISESGGGTEAFF
14	TRBV5-4	TRBJ1-1	-	-	TGTGCCAGCAGCAAGCAGGGGTTGGGCACTGAAGCTTTCTTT	CASSKQGLGTEAFF
18	TRBV3-1/TRBV3-2	TRBJ2-3	-	TRBD1	TGTGCCAGCAGCCATGATATTTCGGACAGGGGGCCTTTAGATACGCAGTATTTT	CASSHDISDRGPLDTQYF
16	TRBV20-1	TRBJ2-1	-	TRBD2	TGCAGTGCTAGTGGCGTAGCGGGGGGAATTGTCAATGAGCAGTTCTTC	CSASGVAGGIVNEQFF
15	TRBV11-2	TRBJ2-2	-	-	TGTGCCAGCAGCTTACCGGTTGGTCTGGCCGGGGAGCTGTTTTTT	CASSLPVGLAGELFF
13	TRBV6-6	TRBJ1-2	-	-	TGTGCGGCGGGGGCCCGGTTGTCGGAAGGCTACACCTTC	CAAGARLSEGYTF
15	TRBV10-3	TRBJ2-3	-	TRBD2	TGTGCCACACGGGGGCGGGGGGGATACACAGATACGCAGTATTTT	CATRGRGGYTDTQYF
15	TRBV9	TRBJ2-1	-	TRBD1	TGTGCCAGCAGCGTAGAGGGACAGGTACACAATGAGCAGTTCTTC	CASSVEGQVHNEQFF
13	TRBV18	TRBJ2-2	-	-	TGTGCCAGCCACCGAGGAGATACCGGGGAGCTGTTTTTT	CASHRGDTGELFF
16	TRBV24-1	TRBJ2-1	-	-	TGTGCCACCAGTGATCCTACCTCAGGGTTCGACAATGAGCAGTTCTTC	CATSDPTSGFDNEQFF
15	TRBV6-6	TRBJ1-4	-	TRBD1	TGTGCCAGCAGTTACGAGGGACAGATTAATGAAAAACTGTTTTTT	CASSYEGQINEKLFF
15	TRBV9	TRBJ1-1	-	-	TGTGCCAGCATTGTGGCAGGGGCCGCGAACACTGAAGCTTTCTTT	CASIVAGAANTEAFF
13	TRBV10-3	TRBJ1-5	few	-	TGTGCCGCAGGACAAAATAGCAATCAGCCCCAGCATTTT	CAAGQNSNQPQHF
14	TRBV5-1	TRBJ1-1	-	TRBD1	TGCGCCAGCAGCCGAGGGACAGGGAGGACTGAAGCTTTCTTT	CASSRGTGRTEAFF
14	TRBV11-2	TRBJ1-1	-	-	TGTGCCAGCAGCCGCTTAGCACAAGGCGGTGAAGCTTTCTTT	CASSRLAQGGEAFF
16	TRBV5-1	TRBJ2-4	-	-	TGCGCCAGCAGCACAGGCAGGGTTGTGGCCAAAAACATTCAGTACTTC	CASSTGRVVAKNIQYF
16	TRBV5-1	TRBJ1-3	few	TRBD1	TGCGCCAGCAGCCAGGGACAGGGGGTCCCTGGAAACACCATATATTTT	CASSQGQGVPGNTIYF
17	TRBV27	TRBJ2-6	-	-	TGTGCCAGCAGTTTATGGGCAGTCCACTCTGGGGCCAACGTCCTGACTTTC	CASSLWAVHSGANVLTF
16	TRBV30	TRBJ1-1	-	TRBD1	TGTGCCTGGAACCTACCGTGGGGACAGATGAACACTGAAGCTTTCTTT	CAWNLPWGQMNTEAFF
16	TRBV4-2	TRBJ2-2	-	TRBD2	TGTGCCAGCAGCCAAGGAGCGGGGGGGCGCACCGGGGAGCTGTTTTTT	CASSQGAGGRTGELFF
14	TRBV9	TRBJ1-3	-	-	TGTGCCAGCAGCGTCGCGCCAACCGGAAACACCATATATTTT	CASSVAPTGNTIYF
13	TRBV7-2	TRBJ1-4	once	TRBD1	TGTGCCAGCAGCCCGGGACAGGATGAAAAACTGTTTTTT	CASSPGQDEKLFF
11	TRBV30	TRBJ1-1	-	-	TGTGCCTGGAGCTTCGGGAGAGGAGCTTTCTTT	CAWSFGRGAFF